Listed here are 17 T cell receptor beta chains from one sample, sequenced in a study of early T cells in non-severe SARS-CoV-2 infection. A single record per CDR3 protein comes from TCRdb applying MiXCR to the 5' RACE reads. The sample has tens of thousands of distinct CDR3 sequences; about 9.4% are singletons. Sequenced sample: whole blood. These TCRs come from an adult who was a healthcare worker with PCR-confirmed SARS-CoV-2 infection or an uninfected control (not recorded which).

The sample holds a few counts of this clonotype. The rearrangement uses TRBV7-3 and TRBJ2-3, with D possibly matching TRBD2 (6 bases). CDR1 SGHTA and CDR2 FQGTGA come from the germline V gene. The CDR3 extends over 15 amino acids. Trimming cost V 4 bases and J 0 bases, with 11 bases left between them. The DNA for the CDR3 is TGTGCCAGCAGCTCCAGCGGGTATAGCACAGATACGCAGTATTTT. Translated, it gives CASSSSGYSTDTQYF.

The gene calls are TRBV30 and TRBJ2-1; tentative D call: TRBD2 (6 bases). The CDR3 length is 12 residues. CDR1 is GTSNPN, CDR2 SVGIG, per germline (reference sequence). Trimming cost V 4 bases and J 12 bases, with 16 bases left between them. As DNA, the CDR3 is TGTGCCTGGACCACTTCCGCCGGGGGGCAGTTCTTC. Encoded protein: CAWTTSAGGQFF.

The V and J genes are TRBV20-1 and TRBJ2-1; D ambiguous. V was pared by 6 bases and J by 0 bases, with 9 bases between. The CDR3 is 13 amino acids. CDR1 and CDR2 from the germline V gene are DFQATT and SNEGSKA (reference sequence). CDR3 DNA: TGCAGTGCCCCTAGGATCTCCTACAATGAGCAGTTCTTC. Translated: CSAPRISYNEQFF.

This clonotype was seen ten or more times. The chain combines TRBV6-5 with TRBJ2-7, with 10 bases that match TRBD1. Looked up from germline, CDR1 is MNHEY and CDR2 is SVGAGI. The CDR3 covers 14 residues. The V segment lost 6 bases and the J segment 1 base; nucleotides outside the gene matches: 3. The chain's CDR3 is CASRSDRGSYEQYF. CDR3 sequence (DNA): TGTGCCAGCAGATCGGACAGGGGGTCCTACGAGCAGTACTTC.

This clonotype was detected many times. V and J are TRBV10-3 and TRBJ2-1; TRBD2 matches 9 bases. CDR3 size: 15 residues. Germline CDR1 reads ENHRY; CDR2 reads SYGVKD. V gave up 6 bases and J gave up 3 bases; unmatched junction bases: 6. This chain's CDR3 is CAISFSGSLYNEQFF. DNA of the CDR3: TGTGCCATCAGCTTTAGCGGGAGTCTCTACAATGAGCAGTTCTTC.

J is TRBJ2-3 and V is TRBV6-4; D might be TRBD1 or TRBD2, each matching 5 bases. V was cut by 7 bases and J by 1 base, with 12 bases left in between. Germline assignment: CDR1 MRHNA and CDR2 SNTAGT. This CDR3 region has 14 residues. The CDR3 sequence: CASTEGQRTDTQYF. CDR3 DNA: TGTGCCAGCACCGAGGGGCAACGCACAGATACGCAGTATTTT.

A note on this clonotype: A much larger clone lies one base from this, so it may be a read error. The V and J genes are TRBV5-4 and TRBJ2-1; 10 bases line up with TRBD2. This CDR3 region has 15 residues. Germline CDR1 is SGHNT and CDR2 is YYREEE (reference sequence). The CDR3 is CASRAGTSVIDDQFF. The CDR3 DNA sequence: TGTGCCAGCAGGGCCGGGACTAGCGTTATAGATGACCAGTTCTTC. Complete variable domain (other parts from reference TRBV5-4 and TRBJ2-1): ETGVTQSPTHLIKTRGQQVTLRCSSQSGHNTVSWYQQALGQGPQFIFQYYREEENGRGNFPPRFSGLQFPNYSSELNVNALELDDSALYLCASRAGTSVIDDQFFGPGTRLTVL.

This clonotype was picked up many times. V gene TRBV7-8 combines with J gene TRBJ2-7; D uncertain. The CDR3 length is 12 residues. V gave up 5 bases and J gave up 2 bases, with 7 bases separating them. Germline V CDR1 and CDR2: SGHVS, FQNEAQ. The CDR3 spells CASSHLPYEQYF. CDR3 coding DNA: TGTGCCAGCAGCCACCTTCCCTACGAGCAGTACTTC.

The table lists this clonotype with many counts. The V and J genes are TRBV6-1 and TRBJ1-4; the D gene is possibly TRBD1 (5 bases). The CDR3 loop spans 15 amino acids. Germline V gene lookup returns CDR1 MNHNS and CDR2 SASEGT. Trimming cost V 6 bases and J 1 base, with 12 bases left between them. The CDR3 protein is CASSESGETNEKLFF. The CDR3 DNA reads TGTGCCAGCAGCGAATCGGGGGAAACTAATGAAAAACTGTTTTTT.

The table lists this clonotype with a few counts. The chain carries TRBV7-8 and TRBJ2-3, with 13 bases fitting TRBD2. The CDR3 loop spans 18 amino acids. Germline assignment: CDR1 SGHVS and CDR2 FQNEAQ. V lost 5 bases, J lost 1 base, and 9 bases stayed unmatched. The CDR3 region has the DNA TGTGCCAGCAGCCTTAACCCGGGACTAGCGGGACGCACAGATACGCAGTATTTT. This sequence encodes CASSLNPGLAGRTDTQYF.

This clonotype showed up just a few times. V is TRBV20-1 and J is TRBJ2-3; 7 bases align to TRBD2. Losses at the gene ends were 1 base for V and 3 bases for J; bases not matched to a gene: 13. CDR1 and CDR2 (germline): DFQATT, SNEGSKA (reference sequence). The CDR3 is made up of 17 amino acids. CDR3 nucleotides: TGCAGTGCTAGAGCAGCGGGGCAGATCCATGGGACAGATACGCAGTATTTT. Its protein is CSARAAGQIHGTDTQYF.

This clonotype appeared many times. The chain employs TRBV29-1 and TRBJ1-2, with D perhaps TRBD1 (6 bases). V lost 6 bases and J lost 4, with 18 bases in between. The CDR3 has 14 residues. The germline V gene encodes CDR1 SQVTM and CDR2 ANQGSEA. CDR3 sequence reads: CSVSTGTIGYGYTF. Here the CDR3 DNA reads TGCAGCGTCTCAACTGGGACAATCGGCTATGGCTACACCTTC.

This clonotype turned up a few times. The CDR3 DNA reads as TGTGCCAGCAGTCGAGGGTACGAGCAGTACTTC. Its protein product is CASSRGYEQYF. The chain links TRBV12-3 or TRBV12-4 to TRBJ2-7, with TRBD2 as a possible D gene (5 bases). V lost 5 bases, J lost 4 bases, and 6 bases lay in between. This CDR3 contains 11 residues.

This clonotype was observed at least ten times. The V and J genes are TRBV20-1 and TRBJ2-1, with 7 bases lining up with TRBD1. The CDR3 runs to 13 residues. CDR1 is DFQATT and CDR2 is SNEGSKA in the germline V gene (reference sequence). The V gene end was trimmed by 7 bases and the J gene end by 1 base; junction bases not matched to a gene: 4. CDR3 region: CSVDRDSYNEQFF. CDR3 nucleotides: TGCAGTGTTGACAGGGATTCCTACAATGAGCAGTTCTTC.

The chain is built from TRBV2 and TRBJ2-3, with D unclear. The germline V gene encodes CDR1 SNHLY and CDR2 FYNNEI. The V end was cut by 7 bases, the J end by 3 bases, with 8 bases between. The CDR3 extends over 12 amino acids. The CDR3 bases are TGTGCCAGCACCCCGAGTACAGATACGCAGTATTTT. This gives the protein CASTPSTDTQYF.

This clonotype came up many times. V usage is TRBV6-1 and J usage is TRBJ2-1; D unresolved. V gave up 1 base and J gave up 0 bases, with 7 bases separating them. This CDR3 is 15 amino acids long. Germline CDR1 reads MNHNS; CDR2 reads SASEGT. The CDR3 nucleotides are TGTGCCAGCAGTGAAGGACCGAGCTCCTACAATGAGCAGTTCTTC. It yields the protein CASSEGPSSYNEQFF.

The chain couples TRBV6-1 to TRBJ2-3; D tentatively fits TRBD1 or TRBD2 (5 bases each). Germline V CDR1 and CDR2: MNHNS, SASEGT. V was trimmed by 8 bases and J by 2 bases, leaving 17 bases between them. This CDR3 region has 15 residues. The CDR3 here is CASGPGAQNTDTQYF. For the CDR3, the DNA is TGTGCCAGCGGTCCCGGGGCTCAAAACACAGATACGCAGTATTTT.